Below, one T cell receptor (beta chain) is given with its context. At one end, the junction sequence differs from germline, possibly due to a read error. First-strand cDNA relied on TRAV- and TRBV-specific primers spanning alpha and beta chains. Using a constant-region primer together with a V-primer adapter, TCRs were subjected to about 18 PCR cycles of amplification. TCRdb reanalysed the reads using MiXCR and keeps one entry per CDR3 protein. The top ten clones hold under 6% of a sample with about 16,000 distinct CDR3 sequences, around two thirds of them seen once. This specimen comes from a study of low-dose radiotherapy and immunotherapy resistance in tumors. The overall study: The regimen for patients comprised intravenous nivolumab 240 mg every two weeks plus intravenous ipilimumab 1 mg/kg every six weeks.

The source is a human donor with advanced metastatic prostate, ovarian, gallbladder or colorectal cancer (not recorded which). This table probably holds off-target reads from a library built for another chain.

The CDR3 here is CASSLSDRGGEQYF. The CDR3 coding sequence is TGTGCTAGCAGCTTATCGGACAGGGGAGGCGAGCAGTACTTC. This chain connects TRBV7-7 to TRBJ2-7, with 9 nucleotides matching TRBD1. CDR3 length: 14 residues. Germline V gives CDR1 SSHAT, CDR2 FNYEAQ (reference sequence).